This T cell receptor beta chain comes out of a study of blood T cell repertoires in COVID-19. Study information: The origin of the acute and convalescent COVID-19 samples was the United States, Italy and Spain. In each case, the material was cDNA or gDNA derived from T cells, B-cell-depleted T cells, or PBMCs.

Data came from immunoSEQ multiplex PCR; TCRdb stores just in-frame clones and leaves some out. The sample has under 250,000 clones; 89% are singletons. The CDR3 extends over 13 amino acids. After removal of 5 bases from V and 3 bases from J, the junction contained 4 bases not matched to a gene. Germline V lookup: CDR1 SGDLS, CDR2 YYNGEE. The TCR originated in a man between 60 and 70 years old who had recovered from COVID-19. This chain uses TRBV9 with TRBJ2-7, with 8 bases fitting TRBD1. The specimen sequenced was peripheral blood. The CDR3 DNA is TGTGCCAGCAGTCTCGGACAGGGCTACGAGCAGTACTTC. Translated: CASSLGQGYEQYF.